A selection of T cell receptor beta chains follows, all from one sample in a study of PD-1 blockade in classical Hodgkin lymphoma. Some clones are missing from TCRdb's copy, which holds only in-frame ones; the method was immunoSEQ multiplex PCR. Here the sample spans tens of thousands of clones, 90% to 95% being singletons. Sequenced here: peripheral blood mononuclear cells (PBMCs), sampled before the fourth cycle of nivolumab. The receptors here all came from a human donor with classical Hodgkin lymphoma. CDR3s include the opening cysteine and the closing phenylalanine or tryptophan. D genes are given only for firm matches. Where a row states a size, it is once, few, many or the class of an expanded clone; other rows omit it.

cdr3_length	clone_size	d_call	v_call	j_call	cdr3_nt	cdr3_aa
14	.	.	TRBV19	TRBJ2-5	TGTGCCAGTAGTTTCCCGGGGGATTCGGAGACCCAGTACTTC	CASSFPGDSETQYF
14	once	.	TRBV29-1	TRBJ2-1	TGCAGCGTTAGTTCCAGGGGCTCCTACAATGAGCAGTTCTTC	CSVSSRGSYNEQFF
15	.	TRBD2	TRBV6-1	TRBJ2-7	TGTGCCAGCAGTGAAGTGGGACTAGCAGCCTACGAGCAGTACTTC	CASSEVGLAAYEQYF
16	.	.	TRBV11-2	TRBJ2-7	TGTGCCAGCAGCTTAGCCCCCTACGGGACACTCTACGAGCAGTACTTC	CASSLAPYGTLYEQYF
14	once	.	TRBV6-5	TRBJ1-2	TGTGCCAGCAGACCCCTCGACAGGCCGTATGGCTACACCTTC	CASRPLDRPYGYTF
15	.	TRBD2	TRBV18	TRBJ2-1	TGTGCCAGCTCACCACTAGCGGGGGACTACAATGAGCAGTTCTTC	CASSPLAGDYNEQFF
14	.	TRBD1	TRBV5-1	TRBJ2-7	TGCGCCAGCAGTCCGGACAGGGGGCTCTACGAGCAGTACTTC	CASSPDRGLYEQYF
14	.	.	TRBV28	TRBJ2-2	TGTGCCAGCACCCGTGGGGGGAACACCGGGGAGCTGTTTTTT	CASTRGGNTGELFF
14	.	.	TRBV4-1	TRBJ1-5	TGCGCCAGCAGCCAAGATCGGGGAAATCAGCCCCAGCATTTT	CASSQDRGNQPQHF
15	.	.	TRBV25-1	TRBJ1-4	TGTGCCAGCAGTGAATGGTCGGGGGCGAATGAAAAACTGTTTTTT	CASSEWSGANEKLFF
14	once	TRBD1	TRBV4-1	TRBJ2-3	TGCGCCAGCAGCCGGACAGGGACCACAGATACGCAGTATTTT	CASSRTGTTDTQYF
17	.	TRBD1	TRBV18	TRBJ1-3	TGTGCCAGCTCACCAAATACAGGGGGAGTTTCTGGAAACACCATATATTTT	CASSPNTGGVSGNTIYF
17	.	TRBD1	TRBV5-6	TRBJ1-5	TGTGCCAGCAGCTTGTCGCGTCCGACAGGGTGGAATCAGCCCCAGCATTTT	CASSLSRPTGWNQPQHF
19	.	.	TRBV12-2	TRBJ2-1	TGTGCAAGTCGCTTAGCGTTGCAGAAGGGGGGGCCTATTTATAATGAGCAGTTCTTC	CASRLALQKGGPIYNEQFF
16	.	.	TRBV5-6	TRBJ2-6	TGTGCCAGCAGCTTGTGGTTAACCTCTGGGGCCAACGTCCTGACTTTC	CASSLWLTSGANVLTF
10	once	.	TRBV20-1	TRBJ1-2	TGCAGTGCTAGTGGGTGGGGCTACACCTTC	CSASGWGYTF
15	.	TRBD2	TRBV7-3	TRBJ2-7	TGTGCCAGCAGCTTAGGTAGCGGGAAGTTGGACGAGCAGTACTTC	CASSLGSGKLDEQYF
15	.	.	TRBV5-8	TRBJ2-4	TGTGCCAGCAGCTTGGCCCTTTGGGCCAAAAACATTCAGTACTTC	CASSLALWAKNIQYF
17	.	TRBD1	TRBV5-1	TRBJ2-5	TGCGCCAGCAGCTCCATCCAAAGGGGGACAGCGATGGAGACCCAGTACTTC	CASSSIQRGTAMETQYF
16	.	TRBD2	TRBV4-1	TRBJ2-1	TGCGCCAGCAGCCAAGGGCGGGCTAGCGGGAGGAATGAGCAGTTCTTC	CASSQGRASGRNEQFF
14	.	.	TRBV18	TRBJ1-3	TGTGCCAGCTCACCCGGGCCCCGAGGAAACACCATATATTTT	CASSPGPRGNTIYF
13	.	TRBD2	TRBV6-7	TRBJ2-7	TGTGCCAGCATAAGGACTAGAGTCTACGAGCAGTACTTC	CASIRTRVYEQYF
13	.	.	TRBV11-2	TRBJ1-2	TGTGCCAGCAGCTTACCCCCCGGGATTGGCTACACCTTC	CASSLPPGIGYTF
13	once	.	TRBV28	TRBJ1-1	TGTGCCAGCAGTCCGGGTCAGAGGGGTGAAGCTTTCTTT	CASSPGQRGEAFF
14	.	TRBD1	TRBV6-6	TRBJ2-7	TGTGCCAGCAGTTTGGACAGGGTCTACTACGAGCAGTACTTC	CASSLDRVYYEQYF
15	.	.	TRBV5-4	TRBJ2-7	TGTGCCAGCAGACACTCGACAGACCTCTCCTACGAGCAGTACTTC	CASRHSTDLSYEQYF
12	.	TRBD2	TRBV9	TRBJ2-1	TGTGCCAGCAGCGCCGGGACTAGCGTGCAGTTCTTC	CASSAGTSVQFF
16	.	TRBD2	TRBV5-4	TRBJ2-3	TGTGCCAGCAGCACAACCTCCGGGACTAGCGGGAGTGCGCAGTATTTT	CASSTTSGTSGSAQYF
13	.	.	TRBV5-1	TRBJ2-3	TGCGCCAGCAGCTTGGGACTCACAGATACGCAGTATTTT	CASSLGLTDTQYF